Reported below is one TCR beta chain. This sample is part of a study of CD8 T cells in Susac syndrome. With random hexamers, reverse transcription was performed on roughly 0.5 to 1 ug of RNA. Multiplex PCR with immunoSEQ amplified the TCR beta CDR3 across 54 Vbeta and 13 Jbeta. From the immunoSEQ multiplex PCR reads, TCRdb called clonotypes with MiXCR, one entry per CDR3 protein. This table holds roughly 89,000 distinct CDR3 sequences, about 96% found once. CD8+ and CD4+ T cells from blood underwent TCR beta sequencing, which was carried out in a high-throughput format. Germline V gives CDR1 MNHEY, CDR2 SVGAGI. CDR3 length: 11 residues. The V and J ends lost 5 bases and 11 bases respectively, with 12 bases between them.

V is TRBV6-5 and J is TRBJ1-1; D is unresolved. Sequenced material: CD8+ T cells from PBMCs. The clonotype was recovered from a human donor with Susac syndrome. Here the CDR3 reads CASSQDSSAFF. The CDR3 DNA sequence: TGTGCCAGCAGTCAAGATTCATCGGCTTTCTTT.